The 17 T cell receptor beta chains below were found in one sample sequenced in a study of CD8 T cells in ankylosing spondylitis. Via MiXCR, TCRdb re-called the 5' RACE reads, giving one row per CDR3 protein. The sample shows some 9,400 distinct CDR3 sequences, roughly 6% of them seen only once. Sequencing was carried out using blood, either unsorted or a sorted T cell fraction (not recorded which). All receptors come from a female donor with ankylosing spondylitis or in good health (not recorded which).

The V and J genes are TRBV9 and TRBJ1-2, with D perhaps TRBD1 (6 bases). Germline V gene lookup returns CDR1 SGDLS and CDR2 YYNGEE. Trimming shortened V by 3 bases and J by 6 bases, and 15 bases separated the two germline ends. The CDR3 loop spans 14 amino acids. CDR3 coding DNA: TGTGCCAGCAGCGGTCTGGGACATGGAAATGGCTACACCTTC. Its translation: CASSGLGHGNGYTF.

The gene calls are TRBV5-3 and TRBJ1-5, with D maybe TRBD1 (5 bases). TRBV5-3 is designated an ORF whose function remains uncertain. Trimming pared 1 base from V and 2 bases from J, leaving 7 bases between. The CDR3 loop spans 14 amino acids. CDR3 region: CARSLKGRNQPQHF. Written as DNA, the CDR3 is TGTGCCAGAAGCTTGAAGGGACGCAATCAGCCCCAGCATTTT.

There are many counts of this clonotype. The chain carries TRBV9 and TRBJ2-7; a possible D gene is TRBD2 (5 bases). Germline CDR1 reads SGDLS; CDR2 reads YYNGEE. CDR3 length equals 15 residues. V shed 4 bases and J shed 6 bases, with 20 bases lying between them. The chain's CDR3 is CASSPTGAVGREQYF. Written as DNA, the CDR3 is TGTGCCAGCAGCCCCACCGGAGCGGTTGGGCGCGAGCAGTACTTC. The variable domain in full, with the rest retrieved from reference TRBV9 and TRBJ2-7, is DSGVTQTPKHLITATGQRVTLRCSPRSGDLSVYWYQQSLDQGLQFLIQYYNGEERAKGNILERFSAQQFPDLHSELNLSSLELGDSALYFCASSPTGAVGREQYFGPGTRLTVT.

This clonotype was recorded a few times. The V and J genes are TRBV9 and TRBJ2-3; D gene ambiguous. Germline V gives CDR1 SGDLS, CDR2 YYNGEE. Between the trimmed V and J ends, which lost 0 bases and 4 bases, there was a span of 3 bases. The CDR3 spans 12 residues. The CDR3 protein is CASSVESDTQYF. The CDR3 coding sequence is TGTGCCAGCAGCGTAGAATCAGATACGCAGTATTTT.

This clonotype was detected ten times or more. The chain links TRBV9 to TRBJ2-2; the D is unclear. The CDR3 totals 15 residues. Germline loops: CDR1 SGDLS, CDR2 YYNGEE. V shed 0 bases and J shed 7 bases, with 13 bases lying between them. Written as DNA, the CDR3 is TGTGCCAGCAGCGTAGGGCGATTTCTGGGCGGGGAGCTGTTTTTT. The encoded protein is CASSVGRFLGGELFF.

This clonotype was seen at least ten times. The chain is built from TRBV9 and TRBJ2-1; 11 nucleotides line up with TRBD2. Per germline, CDR1 SGDLS and CDR2 YYNGEE. The CDR3 loop spans 15 amino acids. The V and J ends lost 3 bases and 8 bases, in that order; junction bases with no gene match: 7. Here the CDR3 DNA reads TGTGCCAGCAGCGCCCGACTAGCGGGAATCGATGAGCAGTTCTTC. Translating it yields CASSARLAGIDEQFF.

The rearrangement links TRBV21-1 to TRBJ2-1; the table names TRBD2, a call not compared with the DNA. TRBV21-1 is marked as a pseudogene. The CDR3 sequence is 17 residues long. CDR3 nucleotides: TGTGCCAGCAGCAAAGACCATAGAGCGGGGGAGGGGGTTGAGCAGTTCTTC. Translated, it gives CASSKDHRAGEGVEQFF.

There are many counts of this clonotype. This sequence joins TRBV9 and TRBJ2-7; 7 bases match TRBD1. Trimming cost V 3 bases and J 2 bases; bases outside gene matches: 5. The CDR3 totals 14 residues. The germline V gene encodes CDR1 SGDLS and CDR2 YYNGEE. This CDR3 is CASSETGIPYEQYF. The CDR3 DNA reads TGTGCCAGCAGCGAGACAGGGATACCCTACGAGCAGTACTTC.

The genes are TRBV9 and TRBJ2-3; TRBD2 matches 8 bases. The J segment lost 2 bases and the V segment lost 7 bases, leaving 9 bases of the junction unmatched. CDR1 and CDR2 from the germline V gene are SGDLS and YYNGEE. This CDR3 comprises 15 residues. CDR3: CASGVGSGITDTQYF. DNA for the CDR3: TGTGCCAGCGGGGTGGGTAGCGGGATCACAGATACGCAGTATTTT.

This clonotype is deemed medium-sized (0.01 to 0.1%). The J gene is TRBJ2-1, the V gene TRBV9, with 8 bases identical to TRBD2. The germline V gene encodes CDR1 SGDLS and CDR2 YYNGEE. The CDR3 spans 18 residues. The V and J ends lost 4 bases and 8 bases, in that order; junction bases with no gene match: 20. The CDR3 here is CASSYSALAAGVIYEQFF. DNA of the CDR3: TGTGCCAGCAGCTACTCAGCACTAGCAGCGGGAGTCATATATGAGCAGTTCTTC.

The rearrangement uses TRBV9 and TRBJ2-2, with D possibly being TRBD2 (5 bases). V lost 4 bases, J lost 6 bases, and 10 bases lay in between. The CDR3 contains 13 residues. CDR1 and CDR2 from the germline V gene are SGDLS and YYNGEE. The CDR3 coding sequence is TGTGCCAGCAGCCCCGCGGGTCCCGGGGAGCTGTTTTTT. Translating it yields CASSPAGPGELFF.

This clonotype was recorded many times. The chain joins TRBV21-1 to TRBJ2-6; TRBD2, the table's D call, was not compared with the DNA. TRBV21-1 is a listed pseudogene. This CDR3 comprises 20 residues. The CDR3 sequence: CASSSQRSPSRTSGANVLTF. In DNA, the CDR3 is TGTGCCAGCAGCTCCCAGAGGAGTCCATCCCGGACCTCTGGGGCCAACGTCCTGACTTTC.

This clonotype was observed at least ten times. Written as DNA, the CDR3 is TGTGCCAGCAGCGTAGCAGGGGAGGTGCATTCACCCCTCCACTTT. Its protein is CASSVAGEVHSPLHF. The rearrangement uses TRBV9 and TRBJ1-6, with D tentatively TRBD1 (6 bases). Between the trimmed V and J ends, which lost 0 bases and 8 bases, there was a span of 12 bases. This CDR3 has 15 amino acids. Germline-derived CDR1 and CDR2 are SGDLS and YYNGEE.

In its sample, this clonotype was seen many times. V is TRBV9 and J is TRBJ2-1, with D tentatively TRBD1 (5 bases). Germline assignment: CDR1 SGDLS and CDR2 YYNGEE. V dropped 2 bases and J dropped 9 bases, with 12 bases sitting between them. The CDR3 covers 13 residues. CDR3 loop: CASSVGGAPEQFF. The CDR3 coding sequence is TGTGCCAGCAGCGTGGGTGGGGCACCTGAGCAGTTCTTC.

This clonotype was observed many times. The gene calls are TRBV9 and TRBJ1-5; 7 positions agree with TRBD1. The CDR3 spans 14 residues. After removal of 0 bases from V and 5 bases from J, the junction contained 2 bases not matched to a gene. Germline V gene data show CDR1 as SGDLS and CDR2 as YYNGEE. This CDR3 reads CASSVAGGDQPQHF. The DNA for the CDR3 is TGTGCCAGCAGCGTAGCAGGGGGAGATCAGCCCCAGCATTTT.

This clonotype is medium-sized within its sample. The chain employs TRBV9 and TRBJ1-1; no reliable D call. The length of the CDR3 is 13 residues. V lost 0 bases to trimming and J lost 1 base, with 4 bases between them. CDR1 is SGDLS and CDR2 is YYNGEE in the germline V gene. CDR3 nucleotides: TGTGCCAGCAGCGTAGCGGAGAACACTGAAGCTTTCTTT. Its protein is CASSVAENTEAFF.

This clonotype was found many times. V usage is TRBV9 and J usage is TRBJ2-5; 7 bases fit TRBD1. CDR3 size: 16 residues. Losses at the gene ends were 4 bases for V and 5 bases for J; bases not matched to a gene: 14. Germline assignment: CDR1 SGDLS and CDR2 YYNGEE. The DNA of the CDR3 is TGTGCCAGCAGCACGACTTTCGACGGGACAGCGGAGACCCAGTACTTC. It encodes CASSTTFDGTAETQYF.